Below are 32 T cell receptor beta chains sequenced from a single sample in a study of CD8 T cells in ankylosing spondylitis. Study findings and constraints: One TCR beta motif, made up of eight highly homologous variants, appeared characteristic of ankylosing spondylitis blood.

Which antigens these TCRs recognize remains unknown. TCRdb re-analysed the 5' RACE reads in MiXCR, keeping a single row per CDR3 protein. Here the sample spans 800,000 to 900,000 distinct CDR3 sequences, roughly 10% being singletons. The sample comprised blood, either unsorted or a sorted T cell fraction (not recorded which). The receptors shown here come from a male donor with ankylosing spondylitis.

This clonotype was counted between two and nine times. DNA for the CDR3: TGTGCCACCTCCCGGTCCCCACGGGGTGAGCAGTTCTTC. It encodes CATSRSPRGEQFF. The V and J genes are TRBV15 and TRBJ2-1; D may be TRBD2 (5 bases). The germline V gene encodes CDR1 LNHNV and CDR2 YYDKDF (reference sequence). The CDR3 totals 13 residues. The V and J ends lost 8 bases and 9 bases respectively, with 17 bases between them.

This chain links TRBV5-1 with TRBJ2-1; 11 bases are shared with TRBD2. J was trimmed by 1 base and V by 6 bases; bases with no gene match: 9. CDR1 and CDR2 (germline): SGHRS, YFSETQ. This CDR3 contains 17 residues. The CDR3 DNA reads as TGCGCCAGCACTCCGGGACTAGCGGCCACATCCTACAATGAGCAGTTCTTC. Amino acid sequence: CASTPGLAATSYNEQFF.

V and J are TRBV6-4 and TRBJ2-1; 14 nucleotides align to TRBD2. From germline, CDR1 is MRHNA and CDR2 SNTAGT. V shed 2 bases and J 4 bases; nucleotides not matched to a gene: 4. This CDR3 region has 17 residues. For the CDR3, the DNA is TGTGCCAGCAGTGACGTGACTAGCGGGAGGGTATACAATGAGCAGTTCTTC. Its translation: CASSDVTSGRVYNEQFF.

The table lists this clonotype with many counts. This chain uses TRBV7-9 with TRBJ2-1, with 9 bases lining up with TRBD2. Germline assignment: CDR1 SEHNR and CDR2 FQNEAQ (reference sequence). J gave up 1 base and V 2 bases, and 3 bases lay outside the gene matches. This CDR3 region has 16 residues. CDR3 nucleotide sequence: TGTGCCAGCAGCTTAAGTCTAGCGGGATCCTACAATGAGCAGTTCTTC. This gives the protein CASSLSLAGSYNEQFF.

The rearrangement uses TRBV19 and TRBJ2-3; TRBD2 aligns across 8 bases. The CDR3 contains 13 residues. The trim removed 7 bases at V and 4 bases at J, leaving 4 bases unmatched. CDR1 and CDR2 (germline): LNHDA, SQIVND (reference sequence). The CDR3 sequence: CASKSGSADTQYF. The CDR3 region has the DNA TGTGCCAGTAAGAGCGGGAGTGCAGATACGCAGTATTTT. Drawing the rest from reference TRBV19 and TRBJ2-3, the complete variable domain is DGGITQSPKYLFRKEGQNVTLSCEQNLNHDAMYWYRQDPGQGLRLIYYSQIVNDFQKGDIAEGYSVSREKKESFPLTVTSAQKNPTAFYLCASKSGSADTQYFGPGTRLTVL.

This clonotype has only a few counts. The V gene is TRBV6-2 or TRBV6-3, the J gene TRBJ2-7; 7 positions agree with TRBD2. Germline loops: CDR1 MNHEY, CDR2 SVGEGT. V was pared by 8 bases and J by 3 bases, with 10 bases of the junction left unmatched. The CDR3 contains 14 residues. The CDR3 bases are TGTGCCAGCCACGGACCGGGACTATTCTACGAGCAGTACTTC. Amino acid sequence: CASHGPGLFYEQYF.

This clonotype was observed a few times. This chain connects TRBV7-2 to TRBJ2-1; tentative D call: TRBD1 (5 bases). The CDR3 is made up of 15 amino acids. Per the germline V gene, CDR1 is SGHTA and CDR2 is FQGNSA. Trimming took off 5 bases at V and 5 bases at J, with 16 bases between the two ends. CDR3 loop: CASSLDRGSHNEQFF. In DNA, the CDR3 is TGTGCCAGCAGCCTCGACAGAGGTTCTCACAATGAGCAGTTCTTC.

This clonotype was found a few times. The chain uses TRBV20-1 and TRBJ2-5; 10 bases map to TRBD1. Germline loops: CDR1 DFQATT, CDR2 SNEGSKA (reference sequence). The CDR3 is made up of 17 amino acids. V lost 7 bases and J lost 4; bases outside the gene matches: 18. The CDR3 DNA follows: TGCAGTGTGGAAGTCCGGGACAGGGGTGATTTTGGAGAGACCCAGTACTTC. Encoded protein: CSVEVRDRGDFGETQYF.

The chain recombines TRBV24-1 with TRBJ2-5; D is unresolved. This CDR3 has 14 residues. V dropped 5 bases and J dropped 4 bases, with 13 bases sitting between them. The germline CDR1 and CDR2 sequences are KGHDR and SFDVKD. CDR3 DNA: TGTGCCACCAGTGTCGGTGGCAGTAGAGAGACCCAGTACTTC. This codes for CATSVGGSRETQYF.

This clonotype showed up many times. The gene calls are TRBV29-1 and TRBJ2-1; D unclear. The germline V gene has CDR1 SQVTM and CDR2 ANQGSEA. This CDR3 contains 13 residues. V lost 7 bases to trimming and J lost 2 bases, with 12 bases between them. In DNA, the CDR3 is TGCAGCGCCCTGCTCCGGGCCTACAATGAGCAGTTCTTC. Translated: CSALLRAYNEQFF.

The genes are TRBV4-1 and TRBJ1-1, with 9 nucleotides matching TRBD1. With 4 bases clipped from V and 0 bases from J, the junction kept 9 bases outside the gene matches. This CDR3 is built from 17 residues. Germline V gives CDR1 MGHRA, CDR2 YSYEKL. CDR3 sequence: CASSPGTGRAMNTEAFF. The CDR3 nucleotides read TGCGCCAGCAGCCCCGGGACAGGGCGGGCGATGAACACTGAAGCTTTCTTT.

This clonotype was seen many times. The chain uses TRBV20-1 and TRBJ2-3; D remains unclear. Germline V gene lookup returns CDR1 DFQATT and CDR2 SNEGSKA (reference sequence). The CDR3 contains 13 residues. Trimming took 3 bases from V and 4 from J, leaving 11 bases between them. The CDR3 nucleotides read TGCAGTGCTAGTGCAGGCCCAGCAGATACGCAGTATTTT. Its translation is CSASAGPADTQYF.

CDR3 in DNA: TGTGCCAGCAGCCCCTACTACTCTGGGGCCAACGTCCTGACTTTC. Its translation is CASSPYYSGANVLTF. The chain carries TRBV7-2 and TRBJ2-6; D is unresolved. Germline V gene data show CDR1 as SGHTA and CDR2 as FQGNSA. The CDR3 runs 15 residues. The V end lost 5 bases, the J end lost 0 bases, and 8 bases lay between the germline ends.

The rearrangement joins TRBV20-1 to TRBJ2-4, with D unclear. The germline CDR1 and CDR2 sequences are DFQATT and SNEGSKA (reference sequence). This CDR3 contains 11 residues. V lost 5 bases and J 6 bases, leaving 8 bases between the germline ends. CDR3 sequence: CSAGWRNIQYF. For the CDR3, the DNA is TGCAGTGCTGGCTGGAGAAACATTCAGTACTTC.

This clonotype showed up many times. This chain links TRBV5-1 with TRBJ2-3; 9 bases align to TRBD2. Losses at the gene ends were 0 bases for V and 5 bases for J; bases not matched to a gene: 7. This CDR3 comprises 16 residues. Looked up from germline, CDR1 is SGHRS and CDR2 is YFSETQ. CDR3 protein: CASSLVARGGVDTQYF. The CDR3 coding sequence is TGCGCCAGCAGCTTGGTGGCGCGGGGGGGCGTAGATACGCAGTATTTT.

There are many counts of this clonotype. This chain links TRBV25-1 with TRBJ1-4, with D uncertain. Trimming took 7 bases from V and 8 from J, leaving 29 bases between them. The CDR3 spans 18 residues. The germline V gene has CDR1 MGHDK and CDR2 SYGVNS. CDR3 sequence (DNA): TGTGCCAGCAAAACAGATTGTGGGTACCGGACCTCAGAAGAAAAACTGTTTTTT. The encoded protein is CASKTDCGYRTSEEKLFF.

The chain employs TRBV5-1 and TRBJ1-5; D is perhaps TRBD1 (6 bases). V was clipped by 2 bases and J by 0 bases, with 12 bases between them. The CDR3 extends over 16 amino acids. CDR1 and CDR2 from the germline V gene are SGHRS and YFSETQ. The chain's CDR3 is CASSLGQSGSNQPQHF. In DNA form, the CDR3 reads TGCGCCAGCAGCTTAGGACAGAGTGGTAGCAATCAGCCCCAGCATTTT.

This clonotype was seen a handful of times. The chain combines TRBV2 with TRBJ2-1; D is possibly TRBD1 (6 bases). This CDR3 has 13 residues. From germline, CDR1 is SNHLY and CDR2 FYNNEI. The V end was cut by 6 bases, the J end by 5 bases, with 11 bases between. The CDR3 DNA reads TGTGCCAGCAGACAGGGAAGGGACAATGAGCAGTTCTTC. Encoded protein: CASRQGRDNEQFF.

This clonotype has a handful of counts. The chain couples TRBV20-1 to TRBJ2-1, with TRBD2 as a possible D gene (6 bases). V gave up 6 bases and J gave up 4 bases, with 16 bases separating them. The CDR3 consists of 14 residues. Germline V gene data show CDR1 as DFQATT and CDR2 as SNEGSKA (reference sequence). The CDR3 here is CSAPPAGRYNEQFF. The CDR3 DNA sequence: TGCAGTGCCCCCCCGGCAGGGAGGTACAATGAGCAGTTCTTC.

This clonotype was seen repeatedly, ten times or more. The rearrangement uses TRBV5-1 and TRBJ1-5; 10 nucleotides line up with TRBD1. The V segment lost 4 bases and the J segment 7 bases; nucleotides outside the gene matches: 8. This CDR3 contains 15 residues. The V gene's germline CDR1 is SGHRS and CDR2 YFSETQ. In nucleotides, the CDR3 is TGCGCCAGCAGCGCGACAGGGGGCATAGACCAGCCCCAGCATTTT. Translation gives CASSATGGIDQPQHF.

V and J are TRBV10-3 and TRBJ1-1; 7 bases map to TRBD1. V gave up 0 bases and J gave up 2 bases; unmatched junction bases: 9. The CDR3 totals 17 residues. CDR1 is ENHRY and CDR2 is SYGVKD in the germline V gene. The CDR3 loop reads CAISESVGEGANTEAFF. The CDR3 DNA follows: TGTGCCATCAGTGAGTCAGTAGGGGAGGGGGCCAACACTGAAGCTTTCTTT.

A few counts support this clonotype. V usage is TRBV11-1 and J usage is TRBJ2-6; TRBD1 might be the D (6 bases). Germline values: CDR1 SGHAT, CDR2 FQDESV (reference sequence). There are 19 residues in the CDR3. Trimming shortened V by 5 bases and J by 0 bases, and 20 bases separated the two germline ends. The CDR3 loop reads CASSPGTWGQISGANVLTF. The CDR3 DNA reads TGTGCCAGCAGCCCAGGAACGTGGGGACAAATCTCTGGGGCCAACGTCCTGACTTTC.

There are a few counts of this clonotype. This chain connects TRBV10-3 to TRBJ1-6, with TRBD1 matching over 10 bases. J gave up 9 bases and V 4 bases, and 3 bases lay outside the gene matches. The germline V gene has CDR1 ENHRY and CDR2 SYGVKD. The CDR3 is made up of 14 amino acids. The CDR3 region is CAISGRDRGSPLHF. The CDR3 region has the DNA TGTGCCATCAGTGGGAGGGACAGGGGTTCACCCCTCCACTTT.

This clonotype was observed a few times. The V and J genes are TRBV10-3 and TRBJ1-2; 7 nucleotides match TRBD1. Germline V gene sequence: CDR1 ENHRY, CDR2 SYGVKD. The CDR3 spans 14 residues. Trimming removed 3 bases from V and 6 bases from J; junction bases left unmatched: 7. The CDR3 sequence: CAISDTGTAHGYTF. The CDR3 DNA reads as TGTGCCATCAGTGATACCGGGACAGCGCATGGCTACACCTTC.

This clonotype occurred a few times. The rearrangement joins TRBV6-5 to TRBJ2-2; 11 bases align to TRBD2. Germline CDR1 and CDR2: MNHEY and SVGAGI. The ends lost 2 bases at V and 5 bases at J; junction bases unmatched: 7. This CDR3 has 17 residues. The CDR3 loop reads CASSYMLAGGGTGELFF. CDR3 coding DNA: TGTGCCAGCAGTTACATGCTAGCGGGAGGTGGTACCGGGGAGCTGTTTTTT.

This CDR3 reads CAISGDTDEQYF. The CDR3 DNA reads TGTGCCATTTCGGGGGACACCGACGAGCAGTACTTC. The rearrangement joins TRBV10-3 to TRBJ2-7; TRBD1 or TRBD2 may be the D gene (6 bases each). V was shortened by 9 bases and J by 5 bases, with 14 bases between the two germline ends. The CDR3 is 12 amino acids. Germline CDR1 reads ENHRY; CDR2 reads SYGVKD.

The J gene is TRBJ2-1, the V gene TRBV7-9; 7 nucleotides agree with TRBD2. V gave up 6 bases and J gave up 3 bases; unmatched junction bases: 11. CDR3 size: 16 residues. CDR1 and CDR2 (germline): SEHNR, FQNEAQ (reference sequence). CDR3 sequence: CASSRMGGRLYNEQFF. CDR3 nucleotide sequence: TGTGCCAGCAGTCGCATGGGGGGGAGGCTCTACAATGAGCAGTTCTTC.

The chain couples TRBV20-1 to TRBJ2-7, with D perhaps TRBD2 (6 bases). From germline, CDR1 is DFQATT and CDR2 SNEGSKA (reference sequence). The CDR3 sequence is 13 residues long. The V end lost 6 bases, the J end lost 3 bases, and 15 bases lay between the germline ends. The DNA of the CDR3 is TGCAGTGCCAACGATCCGGGGGACTACGAGCAGTACTTC. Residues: CSANDPGDYEQYF.

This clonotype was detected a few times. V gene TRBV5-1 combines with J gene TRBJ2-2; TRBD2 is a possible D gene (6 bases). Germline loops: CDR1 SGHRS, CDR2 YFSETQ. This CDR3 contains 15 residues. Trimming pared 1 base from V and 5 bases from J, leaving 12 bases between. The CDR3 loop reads CASSLLTSSTGELFF. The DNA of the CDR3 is TGCGCCAGCAGCTTGTTAACTAGCTCAACCGGGGAGCTGTTTTTT.

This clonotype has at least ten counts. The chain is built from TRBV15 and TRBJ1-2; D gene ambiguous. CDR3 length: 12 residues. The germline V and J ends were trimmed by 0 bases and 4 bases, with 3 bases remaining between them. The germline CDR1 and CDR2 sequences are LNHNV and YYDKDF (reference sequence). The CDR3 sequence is CATSRDSYGYTF. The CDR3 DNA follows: TGTGCCACCAGCAGAGACAGCTATGGCTACACCTTC.

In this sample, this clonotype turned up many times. Written as DNA, the CDR3 is TGTGCCAGCAGCCCGGAAGGGGGCTATGTGAACACTGAAGCTTTCTTT. Translated: CASSPEGGYVNTEAFF. The chain carries TRBV5-5 and TRBJ1-1, with TRBD1 matching 7 bases. V shed 4 bases and J 0 bases; nucleotides not matched to a gene: 9. This CDR3 has 16 amino acids. Germline V lookup: CDR1 SGHKS, CDR2 YYEKEE (reference sequence).

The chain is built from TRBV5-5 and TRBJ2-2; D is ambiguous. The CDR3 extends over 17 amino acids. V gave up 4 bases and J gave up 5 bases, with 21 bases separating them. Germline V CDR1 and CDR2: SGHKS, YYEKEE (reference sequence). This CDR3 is CASSPRPPPSGTGELFF. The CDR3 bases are TGTGCCAGCAGCCCCCGGCCCCCTCCTAGTGGAACCGGGGAGCTGTTTTTT. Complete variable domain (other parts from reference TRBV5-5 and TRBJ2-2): DAGVTQSPTHLIKTRGQQVTLRCSPISGHKSVSWYQQVLGQGPQFIFQYYEKEERGRGNFPDRFSARQFPNYSSELNVNALLLGDSALYLCASSPRPPPSGTGELFFGEGSRLTVL.